The 28 T cell receptor beta chains presented below share a single source sample, sequenced in a study of OX40 agonist ivuxolimab in advanced cancers. Data came from immunoSEQ multiplex PCR; TCRdb stores just in-frame clones and leaves some out. The top ten hold roughly 4.1% of the sample, which has tens of thousands of clones, about 90% seen once. Here the sequenced sample was CD4+ or CD8+ T cells sorted from blood, taken in a trial of the OX40 agonist ivuxolimab. All receptors derive from an adult with an advanced solid tumor such as melanoma, head and neck, liver or kidney cancer.

This chain connects TRBV28 to TRBJ2-7, with 9 positions matching TRBD1. Germline loops: CDR1 MDHEN, CDR2 SYDVKM. This CDR3 has 15 amino acids. V trimming: 5 bases; J trimming: 5 bases; junction bases outside the gene matches: 10. The CDR3 sequence: CASSPGTGNSHEQYF. The CDR3 bases are TGTGCCAGCAGTCCCGGGACAGGGAATTCCCACGAGCAGTACTTC.

The chain has TRBV7-3 and TRBJ1-2; D is possibly TRBD1 (5 bases). The CDR3 spans 16 residues. V was clipped by 6 bases and J by 0 bases, with 17 bases between them. Germline V gene lookup returns CDR1 SGHTA and CDR2 FQGTGA. CDR3 in DNA: TGTGCCAGCAGTTACCCGGAGGGGACCACTAACTATGGCTACACCTTC. Its protein is CASSYPEGTTNYGYTF.

This chain links TRBV5-4 with TRBJ2-3; weak D call: TRBD2 (5 bases). Per the germline V gene, CDR1 is SGHNT and CDR2 is YYREEE (reference sequence). This CDR3 region has 17 residues. Trimming shortened V by 4 bases and J by 4 bases, and 22 bases separated the two germline ends. The CDR3 region has the DNA TGTGCCAGCAGCCCATGGGGTGCCCAGCGGAATCCAGATACGCAGTATTTT. Its translation: CASSPWGAQRNPDTQYF. The full variable domain, with the rest looked up from reference TRBV5-4 and TRBJ2-3, is ETGVTQSPTHLIKTRGQQVTLRCSSQSGHNTVSWYQQALGQGPQFIFQYYREEENGRGNFPPRFSGLQFPNYSSELNVNALELDDSALYLCASSPWGAQRNPDTQYFGPGTRLTVL.

The chain combines TRBV27 with TRBJ2-5; 7 nucleotides agree with TRBD2. Germline lookup yields CDR1 MNHEY and CDR2 SMNVEV (reference sequence). The CDR3 is made up of 14 amino acids. Trimming removed 1 base from V and 7 bases from J; junction bases left unmatched: 6. The CDR3 protein is CASSLFAGVMTQYF. CDR3 coding DNA: TGTGCCAGCAGTTTATTCGCGGGAGTTATGACCCAGTACTTC.

The chain combines TRBV4-3 with TRBJ2-3, with TRBD1 as a possible D gene (5 bases). The CDR3 loop spans 17 amino acids. Between the trimmed V and J ends, which lost 0 bases and 7 bases, there was a span of 20 bases. Germline-derived CDR1 and CDR2 are LGHNA and YSLEER. The CDR3 protein is CASSQDGSRTSLNTQYF. CDR3 DNA sequence: TGCGCCAGCAGCCAAGATGGTAGTAGGACATCTTTGAATACGCAGTATTTT.

The chain links TRBV5-1 to TRBJ2-5, with D perhaps matching TRBD2 (6 bases). The CDR3 runs 15 residues. V lost 3 bases, J lost 2 bases, and 14 bases lay in between. CDR1 SGHRS and CDR2 YFSETQ come from the germline V gene. The DNA for the CDR3 is TGCGCCAGCAGCTGGGCGGGCGGGGAGCAAGAGACCCAGTACTTC. It translates to CASSWAGGEQETQYF.

The chain carries TRBV9 and TRBJ2-1; TRBD2 aligns across 9 bases. Trimming at V came to 8 bases and at J to 7 bases, leaving 13 bases not matched to a gene. The germline V gene encodes CDR1 SGDLS and CDR2 YYNGEE. The CDR3 has 15 amino acids. The CDR3 loop reads CASTAGLALGNEQFF. The CDR3 DNA is TGTGCCAGTACAGCTGGACTAGCGTTAGGGAATGAGCAGTTCTTC.

This clone came up a few times. The chain uses TRBV4-1 and TRBJ2-1; D might be TRBD1 or TRBD2, each matching 5 bases. Trimming took off 2 bases at V and 8 bases at J, with 13 bases between the two ends. The CDR3 contains 14 residues. Germline CDR1 is MGHRA and CDR2 is YSYEKL. This CDR3 is CASSQPFRGDEQFF. The DNA for the CDR3 is TGCGCCAGCAGCCAACCATTCCGGGGCGATGAGCAGTTCTTC.

This clone has only one observation. J is TRBJ2-7 and V is TRBV19; 9 nucleotides match TRBD1. The CDR3 covers 13 residues. The V segment lost 4 bases and the J segment 6 bases; nucleotides outside the gene matches: 4. Germline CDR1 LNHDA, CDR2 SQIVND (reference sequence). CDR3 amino acids: CASSRTGVIEQYF. The CDR3 nucleotides read TGTGCCAGTAGTAGGACAGGGGTGATCGAGCAGTACTTC.

This chain uses TRBV6-5 with TRBJ2-7; D gene unclear. The CDR3 covers 13 residues. V was shortened by 0 bases and J by 2 bases, with 5 bases between the two germline ends. Germline V lookup: CDR1 MNHEY, CDR2 SVGAGI. The CDR3 sequence is CASSYSSPYEQYF. The CDR3 DNA reads as TGTGCCAGCAGTTACTCGAGTCCCTACGAGCAGTACTTC.

The genes are TRBV9 and TRBJ1-2, with D uncertain. V was trimmed by 0 bases and J by 0 bases, leaving 6 bases between them. CDR1 is SGDLS, CDR2 YYNGEE, per germline. The CDR3 runs to 14 residues. CDR3 DNA sequence: TGTGCCAGCAGCGTAGGAACCACTAACTATGGCTACACCTTC. Translating gives CASSVGTTNYGYTF.

This chain joins TRBV6-6 and TRBJ1-5; D is perhaps TRBD1 (5 bases). Germline assignment: CDR1 MNHNY and CDR2 SVGAGI (reference sequence). Trimming left V 1 base short and J 2 bases short, with 9 bases between. The length of the CDR3 is 15 residues. The CDR3 DNA is TGTGCCAGCAGTTACTTTGGGGCCGGCAATCAGCCCCAGCATTTT. It yields the protein CASSYFGAGNQPQHF.

The chain links TRBV5-1 to TRBJ2-1; 9 bases fit TRBD2. The CDR3 has 16 residues. V lost 0 bases, J lost 3 bases, and 4 bases stayed unmatched. Per germline, CDR1 SGHRS and CDR2 YFSETQ. DNA for the CDR3: TGCGCCAGCAGCTTGGAGGGACTAGCAGTCTACAATGAGCAGTTCTTC. Translation: CASSLEGLAVYNEQFF.

The rearrangement joins TRBV7-9 to TRBJ2-5; TRBD2 is a possible D gene (5 bases). From germline, CDR1 is SEHNR and CDR2 FQNEAQ (reference sequence). Trimming took off 3 bases at V and 1 base at J, with 18 bases between the two ends. This CDR3 region has 17 residues. CDR3 DNA sequence: TGTGCCAGCAGCTTGGGTGGGAGCCTTAGGTCCCAAGAGACCCAGTACTTC. It is translated as CASSLGGSLRSQETQYF.

The genes are TRBV28 and TRBJ2-6; 8 positions match TRBD1. The CDR3 loop spans 17 amino acids. Germline values: CDR1 MDHEN, CDR2 SYDVKM. Germline trimming cut 6 bases from V and 2 bases from J; bases unmatched to any gene: 9. Written as DNA, the CDR3 is TGTGCCAGCAGAGGTCAGGGGGCGATCCCTGGGGCCAACGTCCTGACTTTC. Translation: CASRGQGAIPGANVLTF. Complete variable domain (other parts from reference TRBV28 and TRBJ2-6): DVKVTQSSRYLVKRTGEKVFLECVQDMDHENMFWYRQDPGLGLRLIYFSYDVKMKEKGDIPEGYSVSREKKERFSLILESASTNQTSMYLCASRGQGAIPGANVLTFGAGSRLTVL.

This clone was seen only once. The V call is TRBV27, the J call TRBJ2-1, with no clear D. Germline loops: CDR1 MNHEY, CDR2 SMNVEV (reference sequence). Trimming pared 9 bases from V and 6 bases from J, leaving 21 bases between. There are 15 residues in the CDR3. In DNA, the CDR3 is TGTGCCAGTAGCTTCTATGGTGCAATAAGCAATGAGCAGTTCTTC. It codes for CASSFYGAISNEQFF.

The chain uses TRBV4-1 and TRBJ2-2, with D perhaps TRBD2 (5 bases). The ends were cut back, 0 bases at V and 6 bases at J, with 23 bases in the middle. The CDR3 loop spans 19 amino acids. Looked up from germline, CDR1 is MGHRA and CDR2 is YSYEKL. CDR3 DNA: TGCGCCAGCAGCCAAGATTTATCCGTGGCAGGCGGGTCGTCCGGGGAGCTGTTTTTT. It translates to CASSQDLSVAGGSSGELFF.

The chain uses TRBV19 and TRBJ1-3; D gene uncertain. Trimming took 1 base from V and 2 from J, leaving 9 bases between them. The CDR3 totals 15 residues. Germline assignment: CDR1 LNHDA and CDR2 SQIVND (reference sequence). As DNA, the CDR3 is TGTGCCAGTAGTATAGGACACTCAGCTGGAAACACCATATATTTT. Its translation: CASSIGHSAGNTIYF. Full variable domain (outside the CDR3, taken from reference TRBV19 and TRBJ1-3): DGGITQSPKYLFRKEGQNVTLSCEQNLNHDAMYWYRQDPGQGLRLIYYSQIVNDFQKGDIAEGYSVSREKKESFPLTVTSAQKNPTAFYLCASSIGHSAGNTIYFGEGSWLTVV.

The CDR3 region is CASSQDGQIQETQYF. The CDR3 region has the DNA TGCGCCAGCAGCCAAGATGGACAGATACAAGAGACCCAGTACTTC. The rearrangement links TRBV4-3 to TRBJ2-5; D might be TRBD1 (6 bases). Trimming left V 0 bases short and J 2 bases short, with 10 bases between. Germline lookup yields CDR1 LGHNA and CDR2 YSLEER. The CDR3 is made up of 15 amino acids.

The V gene is TRBV13, the J gene TRBJ1-3; D call uncertain. The V end lost 8 bases, the J end lost 3 bases, and 17 bases lay between the germline ends. The CDR3 is made up of 15 amino acids. Per the germline V gene, CDR1 is PRHDT and CDR2 is FYEKMQ (reference sequence). The CDR3, as DNA: TGTGCCAGCTCCGCAGTGGTGGTCGGTGGAAACACCATATATTTT. Protein: CASSAVVVGGNTIYF.

This clone has more than one count but fewer than ten. The chain has TRBV7-3 and TRBJ1-1, with 7 bases matching TRBD1. The CDR3 totals 12 residues. V gave up 4 bases and J gave up 4 bases; unmatched junction bases: 0. Per germline, CDR1 SGHTA and CDR2 FQGTGA. This CDR3 reads CASSYRGTEAFF. The CDR3 nucleotides read TGTGCCAGCAGCTACAGGGGCACTGAAGCTTTCTTT. The full variable domain, completed using reference TRBV7-3 and TRBJ1-1, is GAGVSQTPSNKVTEKGKYVELRCDPISGHTALYWYRQSLGQGPEFLIYFQGTGAADDSGLPNDRFFAVRPEGSVSTLKIQRTERGDSAVYLCASSYRGTEAFFGQGTRLTVV.

Only a few counts were recorded for this clone. The J gene is TRBJ2-2, the V gene TRBV25-1; D gene ambiguous. Trimming took 6 bases from V and 4 from J, leaving 6 bases between them. Germline V gives CDR1 MGHDK, CDR2 SYGVNS. The CDR3 is made up of 12 amino acids. CDR3 sequence (DNA): TGTGCCAGCAGCCCGCCCACCGGGGAGCTGTTTTTT. This gives the protein CASSPPTGELFF.

The chain is built from TRBV9 and TRBJ2-5, with 12 bases identical to TRBD2. Trimming cost V 5 bases and J 5 bases; bases outside gene matches: 7. The CDR3 is 15 amino acids. Germline V gene sequence: CDR1 SGDLS, CDR2 YYNGEE. The CDR3 sequence: CASSPGLAGTETQYF. CDR3 coding DNA: TGTGCCAGCAGTCCTGGACTAGCGGGGACGGAGACCCAGTACTTC.

CDR3 DNA sequence: TGTGCCAGCAGCTTGGAAAGCGGGGGACTGTTTAACTACGAGCAGTACTTC. Translation gives CASSLESGGLFNYEQYF. The chain has TRBV5-6 and TRBJ2-7, with TRBD2 matching over 8 bases. The CDR3 contains 17 residues. V was pared by 0 bases and J by 3 bases, with 11 bases of the junction left unmatched. Germline lookup yields CDR1 SGHDT and CDR2 YYEEEE.

The chain couples TRBV7-9 to TRBJ1-2, with D hard to call. CDR1 SEHNR and CDR2 FQNEAQ come from the germline V gene (reference sequence). The CDR3 loop spans 13 amino acids. V was pared by 1 base and J by 4 bases, with 7 bases between. The CDR3 nucleotides read TGTGCCAGCAGCTTAGGGCACCTCTATGGCTACACCTTC. It specifies CASSLGHLYGYTF.

In its sample, this clone was seen once. CDR3 nucleotide sequence: TGTGCCAGCAGTTTAAGGGACGGGAATTCACCCCTCCACTTT. Its translation: CASSLRDGNSPLHF. The chain joins TRBV28 to TRBJ1-6; weak D call: TRBD1 (5 bases). V gave up 2 bases and J gave up 7 bases, with 9 bases separating them. From germline, CDR1 is MDHEN and CDR2 SYDVKM. This CDR3 region has 14 residues. Full variable domain (remainder filled in from reference TRBV28 and TRBJ1-6): DVKVTQSSRYLVKRTGEKVFLECVQDMDHENMFWYRQDPGLGLRLIYFSYDVKMKEKGDIPEGYSVSREKKERFSLILESASTNQTSMYLCASSLRDGNSPLHFGNGTRLTVT.

This chain links TRBV28 with TRBJ1-1, with D possibly matching TRBD1 (6 bases). The CDR3 totals 13 residues. The germline V and J ends were trimmed by 3 bases and 1 base, with 6 bases remaining between them. CDR1 is MDHEN and CDR2 is SYDVKM in the germline V gene. CDR3 sequence: CASSLGQNTEAFF. The DNA for the CDR3 is TGTGCCAGCAGTTTGGGACAGAACACTGAAGCTTTCTTT. Full variable domain (outside the CDR3, taken from reference TRBV28 and TRBJ1-1): DVKVTQSSRYLVKRTGEKVFLECVQDMDHENMFWYRQDPGLGLRLIYFSYDVKMKEKGDIPEGYSVSREKKERFSLILESASTNQTSMYLCASSLGQNTEAFFGQGTRLTVV.

The chain combines TRBV4-1 with TRBJ2-7; D is possibly TRBD1 (6 bases). The CDR3 runs 13 residues. V was clipped by 3 bases and J by 1 base, with 7 bases between them. Looked up from germline, CDR1 is MGHRA and CDR2 is YSYEKL. CDR3 residues: CASSQDSSYEQYV. The CDR3 bases are TGCGCCAGCAGCCAGGACAGTTCCTACGAGCAGTACGTC.